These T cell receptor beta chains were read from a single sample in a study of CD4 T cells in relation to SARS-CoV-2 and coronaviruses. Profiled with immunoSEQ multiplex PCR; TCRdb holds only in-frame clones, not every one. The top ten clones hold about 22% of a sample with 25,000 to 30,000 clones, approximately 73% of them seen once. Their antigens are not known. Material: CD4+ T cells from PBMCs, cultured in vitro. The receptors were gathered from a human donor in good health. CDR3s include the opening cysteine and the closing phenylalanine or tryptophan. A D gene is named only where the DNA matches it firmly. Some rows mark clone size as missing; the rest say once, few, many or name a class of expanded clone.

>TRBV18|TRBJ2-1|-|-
TGTGCCAGCTCACCCGAAAGGGGTGAGCAGTTCTTC
CASSPERGEQFF
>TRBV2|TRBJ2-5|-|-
TGTGCCAGCCGTTCCAGAAACCAAGAGACCCAGTACTTC
CASRSRNQETQYF
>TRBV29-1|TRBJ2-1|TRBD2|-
TGCAGCGTTGGGGTAGGGGGGACTAGCGGTTACAATGAGCAGTTCTTC
CSVGVGGTSGYNEQFF
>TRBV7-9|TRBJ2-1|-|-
TGTGCCAGCAGCCCAAACTGGGCTGAGCAGTTCTTC
CASSPNWAEQFF
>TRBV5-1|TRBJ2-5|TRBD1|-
TGCGCCAGCAGCCCGGGCGGGACAGGGTCGGAGACCCAGTACTTC
CASSPGGTGSETQYF
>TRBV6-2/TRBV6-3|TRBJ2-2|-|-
TGTGCCAGCAGTTGGCTAGTTCCCGGGGAGCTGTTTTTT
CASSWLVPGELFF
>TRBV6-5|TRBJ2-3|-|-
TGTGCCAGCAGTTACAGGGGGGGCCTTAGCACAGATACGCAGTATTTT
CASSYRGGLSTDTQYF
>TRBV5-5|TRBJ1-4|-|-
TGTGCCAGCAGCTTGGCTTCGGGTTTCCAGCTAGGTGAAAAACTGTTTTTT
CASSLASGFQLGEKLFF
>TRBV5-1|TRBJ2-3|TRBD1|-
TGCGCCAGCAGCTTGAGGGGGCAGGGATCAGATACGCAGTATTTT
CASSLRGQGSDTQYF
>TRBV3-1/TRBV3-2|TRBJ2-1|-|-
TGTGCCAGCAGCCAAGCCCCGGGACTTTACAATGAGCAGTTCTTC
CASSQAPGLYNEQFF
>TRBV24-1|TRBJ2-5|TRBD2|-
TGTGCCGCCCTAGGGAGACTAGCGGGGGCGGAGACCCAGTACTTC
CAALGRLAGAETQYF
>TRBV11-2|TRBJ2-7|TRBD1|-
TGTGCCAGCAGCCCTTTGTCGCGGGCCAAGGGGGCTGGCTACGAGCAGTACTTC
CASSPLSRAKGAGYEQYF
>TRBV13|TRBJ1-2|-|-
TGTGCCAGCAGCCAGAGTCCTAACTATGGCTACACCTTC
CASSQSPNYGYTF
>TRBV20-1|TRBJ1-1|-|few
TGCAGTGCTGGCGACGGTGAAGCTTTCTTT
CSAGDGEAFF
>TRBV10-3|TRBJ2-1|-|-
TGTGCCATCAGTGACAGGGTCCATGAGCAGTTCTTC
CAISDRVHEQFF
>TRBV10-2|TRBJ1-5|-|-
TGCGCCACCCGGGACGGAATCAATCAGCCCCAGCATTTT
CATRDGINQPQHF
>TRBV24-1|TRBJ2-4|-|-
TGTGCCACCAGTGATCCTGGGGCGGGGACGGACATTCAGTACTTC
CATSDPGAGTDIQYF